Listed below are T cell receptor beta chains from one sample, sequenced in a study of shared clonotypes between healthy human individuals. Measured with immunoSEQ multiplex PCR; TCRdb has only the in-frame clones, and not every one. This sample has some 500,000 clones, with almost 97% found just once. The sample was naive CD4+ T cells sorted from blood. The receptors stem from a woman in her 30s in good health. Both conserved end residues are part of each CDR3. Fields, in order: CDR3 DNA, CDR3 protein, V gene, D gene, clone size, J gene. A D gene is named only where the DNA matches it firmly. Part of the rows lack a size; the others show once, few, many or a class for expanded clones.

TGTGCCACCCGAGGGGACTACGAGCAGTACTTC,CATRGDYEQYF,TRBV10-3,-,-,TRBJ2-7
TGTGCCAGCTCACCACTTCAAGACAGGCAGAACACTGAAGCTTTCTTT,CASSPLQDRQNTEAFF,TRBV18,-,-,TRBJ1-1
TGTGCCAGCCCGGGGTGTTGTGGAGGGCCAGGGGGGAACAATGAGCAGTTCTTC,CASPGCCGGPGGNNEQFF,TRBV27,-,-,TRBJ2-1
TGTGCCAGCAGCAAAGGGGATTGGTCACCCCTCCACTTT,CASSKGDWSPLHF,TRBV11-2,-,-,TRBJ1-6
TGTGCCAGCAGCTTCTCCCGGGGCCCACGGTCCTACGAGCAGTACTTC,CASSFSRGPRSYEQYF,TRBV2,-,-,TRBJ2-7
TGTGCCAGCAGTGGAGAAGCGGGAGCCTACGAGCAGTACTTC,CASSGEAGAYEQYF,TRBV2,TRBD2,-,TRBJ2-7
TGCGCCAGCAGCTTGTTGGCGACATCCACAGATACGCAGTATTTT,CASSLLATSTDTQYF,TRBV5-1,-,-,TRBJ2-3
TGTGCCAGCAGGCATAGCGGGAGGTTGGGCGAGCAGTACTTC,CASRHSGRLGEQYF,TRBV27,TRBD2,-,TRBJ2-7
TGTGCCAGCAGCTTAGGTTTCGAATACACTGGAAACACCATATATTTT,CASSLGFEYTGNTIYF,TRBV11-2,-,-,TRBJ1-3
TGTGCCAGCAGCTGGGGGGCAGGGCAACACTACGAGCAGTACTTC,CASSWGAGQHYEQYF,TRBV11-2,-,-,TRBJ2-7
TGTGCCAGCAGCCAAGATCCCCAGTTCACTGAAGCTTTCTTT,CASSQDPQFTEAFF,TRBV5-4,-,-,TRBJ1-1
TGTGCCAGCAGCCCCCTCAGGGAAGGCATTCAGTACTTC,CASSPLREGIQYF,TRBV6-1,-,-,TRBJ2-4
TGTGCCACCAGCAGAGATCGGCAGGGGGGACTAGCGGGAAGCAATGAGCAGTTCTTC,CATSRDRQGGLAGSNEQFF,TRBV15,TRBD2,-,TRBJ2-1
TGTGCCAGCAGTTCCTACCCCCGGTCTTACCGGAGACACAATGAGCAGTTCTTC,CASSSYPRSYRRHNEQFF,TRBV28,-,-,TRBJ2-1
TGTGCCAGCTCACCAGTCCCCGCGGGAGCGTTTCGAGAGACCCAGTACTTC,CASSPVPAGAFRETQYF,TRBV18,TRBD2,-,TRBJ2-5
TGTGCCAGCACCGCCGGTGGGCCTCCGGGGGGGCAGTACTTC,CASTAGGPPGGQYF,TRBV28,TRBD2,-,TRBJ2-7
TGTGCCAGCAGGACTAAACTAGCGGGGGCCACAGATACGCAGTATTTT,CASRTKLAGATDTQYF,TRBV7-2,TRBD2,few,TRBJ2-3
TGTGCCAGCAGTGGATCTCTAGCGGGAGGAGGTGAGCAGTACTTC,CASSGSLAGGGEQYF,TRBV2,TRBD2,once,TRBJ2-7
TGTGCCAGCAGCGTTTTAGCGGGGTACTACAATGAGCAGTTCTTC,CASSVLAGYYNEQFF,TRBV9,TRBD2,-,TRBJ2-1
TGTGCCAGCAAACTACCGAACACCGGGGAGCTGTTTTTT,CASKLPNTGELFF,TRBV5-8,-,-,TRBJ2-2
TGTGCCAGCAACCGACAGGGGGCGGTAAACGAGCAGTACTTC,CASNRQGAVNEQYF,TRBV2,TRBD1,-,TRBJ2-7
TGTGCCAGCAGCTTAGTTGCAGGGGAGGTCGACTATGGCTACACCTTC,CASSLVAGEVDYGYTF,TRBV7-9,-,once,TRBJ1-2
TGTGCCAGCAGCCAAGAACAGGGTCAAGCTTTCTTT,CASSQEQGQAFF,TRBV14,-,few,TRBJ1-1
TGTGCCAGCAGCCCCACTGATGGACCGTCCCATACCTTC,CASSPTDGPSHTF,TRBV11-1,-,-,TRBJ1-2
TGTGCCAGCAGCGTAGTAGGGATGGGTGAGCAGTTCTTC,CASSVVGMGEQFF,TRBV9,-,-,TRBJ2-1
TGTGCCAGTAGTATTGGGAGGGAAACTGAAGCTTTCTTT,CASSIGRETEAFF,TRBV19,-,-,TRBJ1-1